The sequence of this T cell receptor beta chain was determined in a study of cytomegalovirus exposure and HLA in healthy donors. Germline CDR1 ENHRY, CDR2 SYGVKD. CDR3 length equals 14 residues. V lost 0 bases and J 6 bases, leaving 9 bases between the germline ends. The PCR made use of 60 Vbeta and 13 Jbeta primers. Original methodology: An analysis performed later counted 75 million to 80 million unique TCR beta chains (approximately 11 million of them shared). The data were produced by immunoSEQ multiplex PCR, yet TCRdb's version contains in-frame clones alone and is incomplete. V and J calls and clone size are as listed in that table; D and trimming were resolved from the DNA. The table shows 150,000 to 200,000 clones, with 77% occurring only once.

The chain has TRBV10-3 and TRBJ2-1; D unclear. Material: PBMCs. The origin of this receptor is a woman in her 30s in good health and CMV-seropositive. CDR3 region: CAISESLDANEQFF. The CDR3 region has the DNA TGTGCCATCAGTGAGTCCCTAGATGCCAATGAGCAGTTCTTC.